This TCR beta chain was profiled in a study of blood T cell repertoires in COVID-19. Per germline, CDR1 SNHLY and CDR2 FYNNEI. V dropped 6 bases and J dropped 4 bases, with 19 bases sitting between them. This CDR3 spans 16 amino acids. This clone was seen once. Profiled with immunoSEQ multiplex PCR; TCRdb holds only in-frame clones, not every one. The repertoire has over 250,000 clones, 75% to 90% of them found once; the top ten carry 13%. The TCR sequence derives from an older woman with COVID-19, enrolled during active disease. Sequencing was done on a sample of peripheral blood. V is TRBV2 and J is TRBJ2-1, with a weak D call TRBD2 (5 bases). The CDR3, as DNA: TGTGCCAGCAGCGAAAGACTAACGACCCTTTACAATGAGCAGTTCTTC. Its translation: CASSERLTTLYNEQFF.